This entry features one T cell receptor beta chain sequence. Germline V gene data show CDR1 as KGHSH and CDR2 as LQKENI. V was pared by 2 bases and J by 3 bases, with 3 bases of the junction left unmatched. This CDR3 has 15 amino acids. This sample is drawn from a study of T cell responses to AZD1222 COVID-19 vaccine. Assay: immunoSEQ multiplex PCR; the TCRdb copy retains only in-frame clones and omits some. The sample includes over 65,000 clones, approximately 90% of them seen just once. The chain has TRBV18 and TRBJ2-1, with 8 bases matching TRBD2. Sequenced material: peripheral blood, taken on day 0 of MenACWY control vaccination. This TCR was sampled from an adult in good health. CDR3 sequence reads: CASSPGSGDYNEQFF. CDR3 sequence (DNA): TGTGCCAGCTCACCAGGTAGCGGGGACTACAATGAGCAGTTCTTC.